Listed here are 24 T cell receptor beta chains from one sample, sequenced in a study of cytomegalovirus exposure and HLA in healthy donors. PCR used 60 Vbeta primers and 13 Jbeta primers. Sequenced by immunoSEQ multiplex PCR; TCRdb stores in-frame clones only, minus some. This sample carries 150,000 to 200,000 clones, around 79% of them seen once, and the ten largest clones take roughly 1.5%. Specimen: PBMCs. These receptors originate from a woman aged 45-60 years in good health and CMV-seronegative.

The chain uses TRBV21-1 and TRBJ1-2. TRBV21-1 is termed a pseudogene. The CDR3 consists of 13 residues. CDR3 in amino acids: CASSKGPSAGYTF. The DNA for the CDR3 is TGTGCCAGCAGCAAGGGTCCGAGCGCAGGCTACACCTTC.

The chain has TRBV19 and TRBJ2-1, with a weak D call TRBD2 (7 bases). Between the trimmed V and J ends, which lost 6 bases and 10 bases, there was a span of 25 bases. The V gene's germline CDR1 is LNHDA and CDR2 SQIVND (reference sequence). The CDR3 contains 16 residues. The CDR3 nucleotides are TGTGCCAGTAGCCTCAGAGGGGAGGGGGTTGGATTGGAGCAGTTCTTC. It encodes CASSLRGEGVGLEQFF.

The V and J genes are TRBV27 and TRBJ2-7; weak D call: TRBD2 (6 bases). This CDR3 has 15 amino acids. Trimming shortened V by 1 base and J by 5 bases, and 15 bases separated the two germline ends. Germline V CDR1 and CDR2: MNHEY, SMNVEV (reference sequence). The CDR3 sequence: CASSLFGGNRNEQYF. The CDR3, as DNA: TGTGCCAGCAGTTTATTTGGGGGGAACCGGAACGAGCAGTACTTC.

A remark on this clone: Different DNA sequences within this sample yield the same CDR3. The gene calls are TRBV10-2 and TRBJ2-1; 14 nucleotides match TRBD2. The CDR3 sequence is 22 residues long. V gave up 2 bases and J gave up 1 base; unmatched junction bases: 16. Germline values: CDR1 WSHSY, CDR2 SAAADI. This CDR3 is CASSEKGLAGVYGAPSYNEQFF. The CDR3 region has the DNA TGCGCCAGCAGTGAGAAGGGACTAGCGGGAGTATATGGAGCTCCTTCCTACAATGAGCAGTTCTTC.

This clone was counted only a few times. This sequence joins TRBV7-3 and TRBJ1-4; D may be TRBD1 (6 bases). The V end was cut by 5 bases, the J end by 8 bases, with 15 bases between. This CDR3 comprises 14 residues. Germline V gene lookup returns CDR1 SGHTA and CDR2 FQGTGA. DNA for the CDR3: TGTGCCAGCAGCCCTACAGGGTTGGGCGAAAAACTGTTTTTT. Translating gives CASSPTGLGEKLFF. Supplemented by reference TRBV7-3 and TRBJ1-4, the full variable domain reads GAGVSQTPSNKVTEKGKYVELRCDPISGHTALYWYRQSLGQGPEFLIYFQGTGAADDSGLPNDRFFAVRPEGSVSTLKIQRTERGDSAVYLCASSPTGLGEKLFFGSGTQLSVL.

The chain carries TRBV19 and TRBJ1-2; 7 bases agree with TRBD1. The germline CDR1 and CDR2 sequences are LNHDA and SQIVND (reference sequence). The trim removed 5 bases at V and 4 bases at J, leaving 10 bases unmatched. The CDR3 spans 15 residues. The DNA for the CDR3 is TGTGCCAGTAGTCCCCGGGGGACAGACCTCTATGGCTACACCTTC. It is translated as CASSPRGTDLYGYTF.

V and J are TRBV6-5 and TRBJ2-7; 9 bases map to TRBD1. Germline V gives CDR1 MNHEY, CDR2 SVGAGI. V dropped 4 bases and J dropped 3; count of bases not matched to a gene: 4. The CDR3 contains 14 residues. The CDR3 reads CASSSPGQGYEQYF. DNA of the CDR3: TGTGCCAGCAGTTCGCCGGGACAGGGCTACGAGCAGTACTTC.

A few counts support this clone. The rearrangement links TRBV5-4 to TRBJ1-6; 8 bases align to TRBD1. The J segment lost 3 bases and the V segment lost 8 bases, leaving 1 base of the junction unmatched. Germline CDR1 and CDR2: SGHNT and YYREEE (reference sequence). This CDR3 contains 13 residues. CDR3 region: CASGTGYNSPLHF. In DNA, the CDR3 is TGTGCCAGTGGGACAGGCTATAATTCACCCCTCCACTTT.

This clone appeared a few times. V is TRBV6-1 and J is TRBJ1-1, with a tentative D call TRBD1 (6 bases). Per the germline V gene, CDR1 is MNHNS and CDR2 is SASEGT. V lost 7 bases to trimming and J lost 6 bases, with 21 bases between them. CDR3 size: 15 residues. The CDR3, as DNA: TGTGCCAGCAACACACAGGGTCTGGTAGGCGCTGAAGCTTTCTTT. Translating it yields CASNTQGLVGAEAFF.

The rearrangement joins TRBV7-8 to TRBJ2-7; 7 bases are a match to TRBD1. This CDR3 region has 16 residues. V shed 5 bases and J 1 base; nucleotides not matched to a gene: 11. Germline loops: CDR1 SGHVS, CDR2 FQNEAQ. The CDR3 DNA sequence: TGTGCCAGCAGCGTCCACTCCCGGGACAGATCCTACGAGCAGTACTTC. It translates to CASSVHSRDRSYEQYF.

This rearrangement joins TRBV9 to TRBJ2-3; D gene unclear. V was shortened by 7 bases and J by 2 bases, with 8 bases between the two germline ends. The CDR3 is made up of 12 amino acids. From germline, CDR1 is SGDLS and CDR2 YYNGEE. Written as DNA, the CDR3 is TGTGCCAGCGGTCACTCCACAGATACGCAGTATTTT. Protein: CASGHSTDTQYF.

The genes are TRBV28 and TRBJ2-5, with D unclear. CDR1 is MDHEN, CDR2 SYDVKM, per germline. The CDR3 length is 12 residues. Trimming took 4 bases from V and 5 from J, leaving 8 bases between them. The CDR3 DNA is TGTGCCAGCAGTTCCTCCAGGGAGACCCAGTACTTC. Its protein is CASSSSRETQYF.

The gene calls are TRBV11-1 and TRBJ2-5; 9 bases map to TRBD1. The J call may be mistaken, given a closer DNA end match to TRBJ2-7. Germline values: CDR1 SGHAT, CDR2 FQDESV (reference sequence). The CDR3 loop spans 15 amino acids. DNA for the CDR3: TGTGCCAGCAGCATATCGGGACAGGGCTCCTACGAGCAGTACTTC. Its protein is CASSISGQGSYEQYF.

This chain connects TRBV28 to TRBJ2-5; maybe TRBD2 (5 bases). The CDR3 length is 12 residues. Trimming left V 6 bases short and J 5 bases short, with 10 bases between. Germline lookup yields CDR1 MDHEN and CDR2 SYDVKM. The CDR3 nucleotides are TGTGCCAGCAGGTCGGGGTGGGAGACCCAGTACTTC. It is translated as CASRSGWETQYF.

J is TRBJ2-3 and V is TRBV7-3; 10 bases are shared with TRBD1. J gave up 4 bases and V 4 bases, and 5 bases lay outside the gene matches. Per the germline V gene, CDR1 is SGHTA and CDR2 is FQGTGA. This CDR3 is 15 amino acids long. CDR3 loop: CASSSGTGDADTQYF. CDR3 nucleotide sequence: TGTGCCAGCAGCTCCGGGACAGGGGACGCAGATACGCAGTATTTT.

This chain connects TRBV29-1 to TRBJ2-7; 8 bases are a match to TRBD1. Unmatched junction bases numbered 8, after V lost 3 bases and J lost 7 bases. Germline lookup yields CDR1 SQVTM and CDR2 ANQGSEA. CDR3 size: 13 residues. The CDR3 nucleotides read TGCAGCGTTGACACTCAGGGGGCGGGTGAGCAGTACTTC. Protein sequence: CSVDTQGAGEQYF.

The chain employs TRBV4-1 and TRBJ1-2, with 8 bases identical to TRBD1. V trimming: 6 bases; J trimming: 4 bases; junction bases outside the gene matches: 16. The CDR3 runs 17 residues. The germline V gene has CDR1 MGHRA and CDR2 YSYEKL. CDR3 sequence: CASSSSPGTGSIYGYTF. DNA of the CDR3: TGCGCCAGCAGTTCGTCCCCCGGGACAGGTTCTATCTATGGCTACACCTTC.

The chain joins TRBV28 to TRBJ2-3; 8 nucleotides agree with TRBD2. Germline CDR1 and CDR2: MDHEN and SYDVKM. The CDR3 has 14 amino acids. V trimming: 6 bases; J trimming: 8 bases; junction bases outside the gene matches: 10. The DNA for the CDR3 is TGTGCCAGCAGAATCCCCGGGGGGGCGGGTACGCAGTATTTT. Residues: CASRIPGGAGTQYF.

V is TRBV5-4 and J is TRBJ2-2; tentative D call: TRBD2 (5 bases). In germline, CDR1 is SGHNT, CDR2 YYREEE (reference sequence). With 4 bases removed from V and 1 base from J, the gap between germline ends came to 14 bases. The CDR3 is 16 amino acids. Here the CDR3 DNA reads TGTGCCAGCAGCCGTTTTGCGGGCGGGAACACCGGGGAGCTGTTTTTT. This sequence encodes CASSRFAGGNTGELFF.

V is TRBV6-5 and J is TRBJ1-2; a possible D gene is TRBD1 (5 bases). CDR3 length equals 15 residues. In germline, CDR1 is MNHEY, CDR2 SVGAGI. V was trimmed by 6 bases and J by 0 bases, leaving 14 bases between them. This CDR3 reads CASRPPRGANYGYTF. CDR3 coding DNA: TGTGCCAGCAGACCCCCCCGGGGGGCTAACTATGGCTACACCTTC.

This clone was picked up many times. The chain links TRBV25-1 to TRBJ2-2; possibly TRBD1 for D (5 bases). In germline, CDR1 is MGHDK, CDR2 SYGVNS. Trimming shortened V by 0 bases and J by 3 bases, and 5 bases separated the two germline ends. CDR3 size: 14 residues. The CDR3 DNA reads as TGTGCCAGCAGTGAATACAGGGACACCGGGGAGCTGTTTTTT. Translation gives CASSEYRDTGELFF.

This chain connects TRBV5-1 to TRBJ2-5, with 7 bases that match TRBD2. V dropped 3 bases and J dropped 5; count of bases not matched to a gene: 13. The germline V gene has CDR1 SGHRS and CDR2 YFSETQ. There are 16 residues in the CDR3. CDR3 in amino acids: CASSSTGGSVRETQYF. The DNA for the CDR3 is TGCGCCAGCAGCTCCACGGGCGGGAGCGTCAGGGAGACCCAGTACTTC.

V is TRBV19 and J is TRBJ2-2; D perhaps matches TRBD2 (5 bases). The CDR3 covers 14 residues. V was clipped by 7 bases and J by 6 bases, with 15 bases between them. The germline V gene has CDR1 LNHDA and CDR2 SQIVND (reference sequence). The CDR3 region is CASKTLLGAGELFF. In DNA, the CDR3 is TGTGCCAGTAAAACCTTACTAGGCGCCGGGGAGCTGTTTTTT.

V usage is TRBV6-6 and J usage is TRBJ2-7; D is unclear. The V end was cut by 0 bases, the J end by 3 bases, with 9 bases between. Germline CDR1 is MNHNY and CDR2 is SVGAGI (reference sequence). The CDR3 runs to 14 residues. The CDR3 region is CASSYSAQFYEQYF. CDR3 coding DNA: TGTGCCAGCAGTTACTCTGCACAGTTCTACGAGCAGTACTTC.